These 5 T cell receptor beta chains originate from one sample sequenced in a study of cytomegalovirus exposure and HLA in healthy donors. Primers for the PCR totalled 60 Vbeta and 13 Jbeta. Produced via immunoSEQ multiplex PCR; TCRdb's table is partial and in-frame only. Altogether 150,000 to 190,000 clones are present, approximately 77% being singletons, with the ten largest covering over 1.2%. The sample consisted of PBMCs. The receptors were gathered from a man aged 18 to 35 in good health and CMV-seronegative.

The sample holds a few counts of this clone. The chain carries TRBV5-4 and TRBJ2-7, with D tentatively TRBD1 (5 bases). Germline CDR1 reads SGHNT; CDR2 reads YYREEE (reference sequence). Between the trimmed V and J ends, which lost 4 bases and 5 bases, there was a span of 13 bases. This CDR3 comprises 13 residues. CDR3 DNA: TGTGCCAGCAGCCTCGACAGAAGCGACGAGCAGTACTTC. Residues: CASSLDRSDEQYF.

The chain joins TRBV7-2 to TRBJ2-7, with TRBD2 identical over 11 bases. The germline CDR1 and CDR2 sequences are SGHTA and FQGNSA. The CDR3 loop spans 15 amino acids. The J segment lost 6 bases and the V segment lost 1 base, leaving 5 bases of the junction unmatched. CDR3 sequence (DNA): TGTGCCAGCAGCTTAGGGCTAGCGGGAGGCGGCGAGCAGTACTTC. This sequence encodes CASSLGLAGGGEQYF.

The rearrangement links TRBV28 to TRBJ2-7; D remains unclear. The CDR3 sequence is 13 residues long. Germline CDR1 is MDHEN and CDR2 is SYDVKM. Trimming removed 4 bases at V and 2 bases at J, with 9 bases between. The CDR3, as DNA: TGTGCCAGCAGTTCCTCCACTACCTACGAGCAGTACTTC. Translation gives CASSSSTTYEQYF. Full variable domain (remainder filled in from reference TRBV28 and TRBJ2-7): DVKVTQSSRYLVKRTGEKVFLECVQDMDHENMFWYRQDPGLGLRLIYFSYDVKMKEKGDIPEGYSVSREKKERFSLILESASTNQTSMYLCASSSSTTYEQYFGPGTRLTVT.

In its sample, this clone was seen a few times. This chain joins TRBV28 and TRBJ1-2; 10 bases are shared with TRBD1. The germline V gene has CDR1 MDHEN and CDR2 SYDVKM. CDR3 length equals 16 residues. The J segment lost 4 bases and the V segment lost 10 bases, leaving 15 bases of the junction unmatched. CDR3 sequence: CATSSMTGGGGYGYTF. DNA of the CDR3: TGTGCCACCAGCAGTATGACAGGGGGCGGAGGCTATGGCTACACCTTC.

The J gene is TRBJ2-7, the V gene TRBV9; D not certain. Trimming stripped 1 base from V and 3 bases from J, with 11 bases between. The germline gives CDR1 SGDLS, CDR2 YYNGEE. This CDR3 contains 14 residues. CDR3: CASSVSADLYEQYF. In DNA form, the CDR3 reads TGTGCCAGCAGCGTAAGCGCAGATCTCTACGAGCAGTACTTC.